This TCR beta chain was observed in a study of regulatory T cells in long-lasting Graves disease. Turning to the study itself: Persistence in Graves' disease denoted antithyroid drug use beyond 5 years alongside positive TSH receptor antibodies. Overall study findings and caveats: The work looked only at peripheral blood and did not look at thyroid tissue. Relative to new patients (roughly 900), persistent patients exhibited greater sharing of public clonotypes (around 2,500).

The time point is: persistent/refractory GD, antithyroid drugs over 5 years with positive TRAb. After RNA was extracted from PBMCs, the TCR library was made from it. This clonotype showed up many times. Antigen specificity is unknown. The junction had 12 bases not matched to a gene; V was cut back by 10 bases and J by 6 bases. CDR3 length: 15 amino acids. Germline V lookup: CDR1 MDHEN, CDR2 SYDVKM. Through Arm-PCR of CDR3 regions and iRepertoire HTBI primers, TCR beta libraries were built. From the multiplex PCR reads, TCRdb called clonotypes with MiXCR, one entry per CDR3 protein. Among a few hundred thousand distinct CDR3 sequences listed, roughly 25% were seen once.

The sequence came from a middle-aged woman with Graves disease. The rearrangement joins TRBV28 to TRBJ1-5, with TRBD1 matching over 10 bases. The sequenced sample was peripheral blood mononuclear cells (PBMCs), obtained when the disease was refractory, from a patient treated with antithyroid drugs. This chain's CDR3 is CAKTARDRGGQPQHF. CDR3 in DNA: TGTGCCAAAACGGCGAGGGACAGGGGTGGTCAGCCCCAGCATTTT.